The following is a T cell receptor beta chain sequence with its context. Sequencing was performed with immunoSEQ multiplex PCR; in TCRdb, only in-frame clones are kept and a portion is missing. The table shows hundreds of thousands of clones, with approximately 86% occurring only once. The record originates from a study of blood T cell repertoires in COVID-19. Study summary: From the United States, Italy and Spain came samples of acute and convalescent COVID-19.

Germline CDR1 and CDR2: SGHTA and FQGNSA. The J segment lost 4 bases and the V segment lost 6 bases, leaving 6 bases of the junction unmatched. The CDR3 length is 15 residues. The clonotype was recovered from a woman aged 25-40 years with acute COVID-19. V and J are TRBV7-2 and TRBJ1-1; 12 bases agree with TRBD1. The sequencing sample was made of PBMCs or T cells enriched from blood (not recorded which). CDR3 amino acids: CASSPGQGAVTEAFF. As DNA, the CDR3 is TGTGCCAGCAGTCCGGGACAGGGGGCCGTCACTGAAGCTTTCTTT.